The present TCR beta chain was sequenced within a study of blood T cell repertoires in COVID-19. TCRdb's copy holds only in-frame clones and misses some; the assay was immunoSEQ multiplex PCR. This sample has 300,000 to 400,000 clones; around 90% occur once, and the top ten carry around 10%. The germline V gene has CDR1 SQVTM and CDR2 ANQGSEA. The CDR3 spans 13 residues. V shed 4 bases and J 8 bases; nucleotides not matched to a gene: 5. This clonotype was sampled from a man aged 25-45 years with COVID-19, enrolled during active disease. The chain employs TRBV29-1 and TRBJ1-4, with 9 positions matching TRBD1. Input material: peripheral blood. The CDR3 DNA reads as TGCAGCGTTGGGGGACAGGGTTCGGAAAAACTGTTTTTT. Its protein is CSVGGQGSEKLFF.